This T cell receptor beta chain comes out of a study of blood T cell repertoires in COVID-19. Turning to the study itself: Collection of acute and convalescent COVID-19 samples took place in the United States, Italy and Spain. Sources were T cells, B-cell-depleted T cells, or PBMCs; the material itself was cDNA or gDNA.

In the original processing: Using reference gene primer amplification, nucleated cell counts were estimated. Generated by immunoSEQ multiplex PCR, the TCRdb table keeps only in-frame clones and is missing some. V, J and clone size are those of that table, while D and trimming were read from the DNA. The sample holds some 50,000 clones; 80% to 90% are singletons and the top ten take approximately 1.5%. V lost 6 bases to trimming and J lost 7 bases, with 15 bases between them. The CDR3 is 13 amino acids. Germline assignment: CDR1 MNHEY and CDR2 SVGEGT. The sequence came from a man in his sixties with acute or convalescent COVID-19. The sample taken for sequencing was peripheral blood. The V gene is TRBV6-2 or TRBV6-3, the J gene TRBJ1-1; D gene unclear. The CDR3 nucleotides read TGTGCCAGCAGCAGTGGATATGGGAGTGAAGCTTTCTTT. Amino acids: CASSSGYGSEAFF.